This is a list of T cell receptor beta chains from one sample in a study of response to subunit inactivated influenza vaccine. From the RT-PCR reads, TCRdb called clonotypes with MiXCR, one entry per CDR3 protein. The sample includes fewer than 600,000 distinct CDR3 sequences, more than 7% of them seen just once. Sequenced material: PBMCs from blood, taken around 2 years after vaccination. These TCRs come from a man aged 50-75 years who received an inactivated influenza vaccine. Each CDR3 is given with its conserved first and last residue. D genes are given only for firm matches. Rows give clone size only sometimes, using once, few, many, or a class for an expanded clone.

>TRBV11-3|.|TRBJ2-2|few
TGTGCCAGCAGCGCAATCAGGGGGGCTAACACCGGGGAGCTGTTTTTT
CASSAIRGANTGELFF
>TRBV10-3|.|TRBJ1-4|few
TGTGCCATCAGTGAGGGTTTGAATGGTGAAAAACTGTTTTTT
CAISEGLNGEKLFF
>TRBV5-6|.|TRBJ2-2|many
TGTGCCAGCAGCCCAGGGTTCGGGACAACGAACACCGGGGAGCTGTTTTTT
CASSPGFGTTNTGELFF
>TRBV5-1|.|TRBJ1-1|many
TGCGCCAGCAGCCACAACCCTAGGACAGCCCAAGAAGCTTTCTTT
CASSHNPRTAQEAFF
>TRBV28|.|TRBJ1-1|.
TGTGCCAGCCGGGTGGGGGGCAGGGCTGAAGCTTTCTTT
CASRVGGRAEAFF
>TRBV6-1|.|TRBJ1-4|many
TGTGCCAGCACCCCCTCCGGGACGGGTAATGAAAAACTGTTTTTT
CASTPSGTGNEKLFF
>TRBV7-7|TRBD2|TRBJ2-3|.
TGTGCTAGCAGCTCCGGGACTAGCGCAGATACGCAGTATTTT
CASSSGTSADTQYF
>TRBV20-1|TRBD2|TRBJ2-7|.
TGCAGTGCTTCGGGACTAGCGGGACTTCTGGACGAGCAGTACTTC
CSASGLAGLLDEQYF
>TRBV10-3|TRBD2|TRBJ2-2|few
TGTGCCATCAGAACCGGGACTAGTTCGCCCGGGGAGCTGTTTTTT
CAIRTGTSSPGELFF
>TRBV12-3/TRBV12-4|TRBD1|TRBJ2-1|many
TGTGCCAGCAGTTTTCGACAGGGGGCGCTTAATGAGCAGTTCTTC
CASSFRQGALNEQFF
>TRBV28|.|TRBJ2-2|.
TGTGCCAGCAGTTCCGCCGGGCACGGGCTCTTCACCGGGGAGCTGTTTTTT
CASSSAGHGLFTGELFF
>TRBV13|TRBD1|TRBJ2-7|few
TGTGCCAGCAGCTTAGGGCGGGACAGGGCTAACGAGCAGTACTTC
CASSLGRDRANEQYF
>TRBV7-2|.|TRBJ2-7|.
TGTGCCAGCAGCCCCCCGGACTATCTCTCCGAGCAGTACTTC
CASSPPDYLSEQYF
>TRBV9|.|TRBJ2-3|few
TGTGCCAGCAGCCCAGGTTTGGCCGTCGCAGGCACAGATACGCAGTATTTT
CASSPGLAVAGTDTQYF
>TRBV5-5|.|TRBJ2-7|few
TGTGCCAGCAGCTTCGAACAGGGTCCCTACGAGCAGTACTTC
CASSFEQGPYEQYF
>TRBV20-1|TRBD2|TRBJ2-7|many
TGCAGTGCTAGTCGCGGGAGGGCCGGGAACGAGCAGTACTTC
CSASRGRAGNEQYF
>TRBV2|TRBD1|TRBJ1-3|.
TGTGCCAGCAGGATACTACAGGGGGTAAAGAGAAACACCATATATTTT
CASRILQGVKRNTIYF
>TRBV12-3/TRBV12-4|.|TRBJ2-1|few
TGTGCCAGCAACCTTGGGTCGGTGGACAATGAGCAGTTCTTC
CASNLGSVDNEQFF
>TRBV27|TRBD1|TRBJ2-1|few
TGTGCCAGCAGTTTACGAGGGGGCACGAATGAGCAGTTCTTC
CASSLRGGTNEQFF
>TRBV29-1|TRBD1|TRBJ2-5|many
TGCAGCGTTGACTACAGGGGGGAGACCCAGTACTTC
CSVDYRGETQYF
>TRBV6-1|TRBD1|TRBJ2-7|many
TGTGCCAGCAGTCGCCCAGGGGGCGACGAGCAGTACTTC
CASSRPGGDEQYF
>TRBV12-3/TRBV12-4|.|TRBJ2-5|many
TGTGCCAGCAGTTTAGGGGGACAGACCCAGTACTTC
CASSLGGQTQYF